This T cell receptor beta chain was found in a study of blood T cell repertoires in COVID-19 (TCRdb year 2020). Background on the whole study: Samples covering the acute and convalescent phases of COVID-19 were provided by collaborators in the United States, Italy and Spain. The repertoires were released in a freely available public database intended as a resource for research on the immune response to SARS-CoV-2. Where available, HLA class I and class II types were obtained from metadata supplied by the sample provider rather than from assay-based typing. The dataset comprised deeply sampled blood TCRbeta repertoires from subjects exposed to, actively infected with, or recovered from COVID-19. Nearly every sample came with metadata listing a de-identified subject ID, COVID-19 status, age in years and sex. The material from the prospective study consisted of cDNA or gDNA derived from T cells, B-cell-depleted T cells, or PBMCs. Samples came from the ongoing ImmuneRACE study (first 160 participants) plus 1,254 subjects from 6 global collaborators. Results the study describes overall, beyond this receptor: How much clinical and demographic metadata was included differed by source and by participant, and the metadata was provided uncurated.

TCRbeta CDR3 regions were amplified from genomic DNA using the immunoSEQ Assay, a bias-controlled multiplex PCR. Concerning the study's data processing: Nucleated cell counts per sample were estimated from amplification of reference gene primers within the assay. To quantify the absolute abundance of each unique TCRbeta CDR3 rearrangement, sequence reads were collapsed and filtered. For each sample, productive Simpson clonality was calculated by taking the square root of Simpson's diversity index across productive rearrangements. TCRdb carries this immuneACCESS record with in-frame sequences only. Its versions omit some clonotypes, under half of them owing to an unresolved V gene in the studies checked, with the rest unexplained. V, J and clone size derive from that table, while D and trimming were established from the DNA sequence. In this sample the table shows about 110,000 clones, around 88% of which occur a single time. The top ten clonotypes cover around 7% of the sample.

Each collaborating institution followed its own protocols to collect whole blood in K2EDTA tubes. For TCRbeta analysis, collaborator samples were shipped as frozen whole blood, as isolated PBMCs, or as DNA extracted from either sample type. CDR1 and CDR2 (SGHRS, YFSETQ) derive from the germline V gene. V loses 4 bases, J loses 4 bases, and the germline ends lie 14 bases apart. From the cysteine up to the phenylalanine, the CDR3 has a length of 14 residues. Only CDR3 DNA is held: 42 bases, read in frame from base 1. On this clone itself: The antigen it binds to is not known. It has no much larger one-base neighbor in the sample; base qualities were not kept.

Rearrangement joined TRBV5-1 to TRBJ1-1; D gene: possibly TRBD1, on 6 matching bases. The sequence came from a man aged 50 to 59 with active or convalescent COVID-19. Source material: peripheral blood. In nucleotides, the sequence is TGCGCCAGCAGCAAGGAGACAGGTCCCACTGAAGCTTTCTTT. This gives the protein CASSKETGPTEAFF.